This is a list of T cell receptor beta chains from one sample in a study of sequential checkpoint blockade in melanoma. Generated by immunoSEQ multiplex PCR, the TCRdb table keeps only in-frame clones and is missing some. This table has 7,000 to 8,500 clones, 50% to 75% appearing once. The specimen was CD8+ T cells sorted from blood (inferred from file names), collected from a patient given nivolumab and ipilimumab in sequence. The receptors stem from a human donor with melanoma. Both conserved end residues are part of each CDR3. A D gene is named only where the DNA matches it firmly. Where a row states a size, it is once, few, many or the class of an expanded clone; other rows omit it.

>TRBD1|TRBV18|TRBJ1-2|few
TGTGCCAGCTCACCAGCGACAGGGGCCGGCTATGGCTACACCTTC
CASSPATGAGYGYTF
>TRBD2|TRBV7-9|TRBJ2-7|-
TGTGCCAGCAGCCCGACTAGCAGCTACGAGCAGTACTTC
CASSPTSSYEQYF
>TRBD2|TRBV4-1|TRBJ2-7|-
TGCGCCAGCAGCCAAGTTCCCTTGGTTCTAGCGGGAGTGGTTTACGAGCAGTACTTC
CASSQVPLVLAGVVYEQYF
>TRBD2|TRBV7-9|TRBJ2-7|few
TGTGCCAGCAGCTTAGGTGTTGCGGGAGGAAATCTCGAGCAGTACTTC
CASSLGVAGGNLEQYF
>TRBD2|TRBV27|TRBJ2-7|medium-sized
TGTGCCAGCTCCTCTAGCGGGAGACGCGAGCAGTACTTC
CASSSSGRREQYF
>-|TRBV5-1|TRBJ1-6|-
TGCGCCAGCAGCTTGGTGGGCCGTACTTATAATTCACCCCTCCACTTT
CASSLVGRTYNSPLHF
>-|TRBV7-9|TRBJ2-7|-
TGTGCCAGCAGCTCGAGTTCCTACGAGCAGTACTTC
CASSSSSYEQYF
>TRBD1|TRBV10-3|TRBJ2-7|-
TGTGCCATCAGTGGATCGATGGGACAGGGCTACGAGCAGTACTTC
CAISGSMGQGYEQYF
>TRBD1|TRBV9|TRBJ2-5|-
TGTGCCAGCAGCGTGGGACAGGGGGCACGGGAGCAGTACTTC
CASSVGQGAREQYF
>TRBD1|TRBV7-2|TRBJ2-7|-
TGTGCCAGCAGCCCGCGGGACAGGGGCTACGAGCAGTACTTC
CASSPRDRGYEQYF
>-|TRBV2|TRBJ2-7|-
TGTGCCAGCAGACACACAGGAAACCTTTCCCCGTACGAGCAGTACTTC
CASRHTGNLSPYEQYF
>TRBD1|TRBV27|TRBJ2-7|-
TGTGCCAGCAGTTGGACAGGGGTTAACGAGCAGTACTTC
CASSWTGVNEQYF
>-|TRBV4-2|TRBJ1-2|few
TGTGCCAGCAGCCCGGGGACTTACTCAAACCCTAACTATGGCTACACCTTC
CASSPGTYSNPNYGYTF
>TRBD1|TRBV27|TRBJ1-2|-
TGTGCCAGCAGTTCGTCCGGGACAGGGATCTATGGCTACACCTTC
CASSSSGTGIYGYTF
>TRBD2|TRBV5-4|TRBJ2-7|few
TGTGCCAGCAGCTCGGACCTAGCGGGAGGAGCGGCAAGACCCTACGAGCAGTACTTC
CASSSDLAGGAARPYEQYF
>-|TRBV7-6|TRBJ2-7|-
TGTGCCAGCACCTCCGGTGTTGGGCGGCTAGCGTTCTACGAGCAGTACTTC
CASTSGVGRLAFYEQYF
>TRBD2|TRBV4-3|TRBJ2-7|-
TGCGCCAGCCCCTCGGGAGGGTGCATGGACGAGCAGTACTTC
CASPSGGCMDEQYF
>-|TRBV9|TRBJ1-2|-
TGTGCCAGCAGCGTAGATTCCCAGGGCGATTTTAACTATGGCTACACCTTC
CASSVDSQGDFNYGYTF
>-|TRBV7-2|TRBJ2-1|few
TGTGCCAGCAGCTTAGGGCCTAGCGTTTACAATGAGCAGTTCTTC
CASSLGPSVYNEQFF
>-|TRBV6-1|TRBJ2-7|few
TGTGCCAGCAGGGAGCAGGGTATCTCCTACGAGCAGTACTTC
CASREQGISYEQYF
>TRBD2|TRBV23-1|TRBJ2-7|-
TGCGCCAGCGGGCGGGAGAATCTCGAGCAGTACTTC
CASGRENLEQYF
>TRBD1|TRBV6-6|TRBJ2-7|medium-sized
TGTGCCAGCAGCCTCTTTCCGGGACAGGGATCCGGAGAGCAGTACTTC
CASSLFPGQGSGEQYF
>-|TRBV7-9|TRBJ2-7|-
TGTGCCGGCACAAGGGGGGGACCCTACGAGCAGTACTTC
CAGTRGGPYEQYF
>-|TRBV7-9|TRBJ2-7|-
TGTGCCAGCAGCTTATTTGAGGATTCCTACGAGCAGTACTTC
CASSLFEDSYEQYF
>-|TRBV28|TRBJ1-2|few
TGTGCCAGCAGTCTTACGGGGCGGGGAAACTATGGCTACACCTTC
CASSLTGRGNYGYTF
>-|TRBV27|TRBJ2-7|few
TGTGCCAGCAGGCTAGCGTATAGCTCCTACGAGCAGTACTTC
CASRLAYSSYEQYF
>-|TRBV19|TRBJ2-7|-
TGTGCCAGTAGTCCAACACCTTTCCGTGGTGAGCAGTACTTC
CASSPTPFRGEQYF
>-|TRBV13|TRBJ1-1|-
TGTGCCAGCAGTGGGGAGGCTGAAGCTTTCTTT
CASSGEAEAFF
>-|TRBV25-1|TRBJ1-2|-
TGTGCCAGCGGTGGGGCACATAGTAACTATGGCTACACCTTC
CASGGAHSNYGYTF
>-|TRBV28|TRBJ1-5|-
TGTGCCAGCAGTTTACGCGGTTCGTATAGCAATCAGCCCCAGCATTTT
CASSLRGSYSNQPQHF
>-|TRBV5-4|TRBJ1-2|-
TGTGCCAGCAGTCGGACCCCCAGGGCCTCTAACTATGGCTACACCTTC
CASSRTPRASNYGYTF
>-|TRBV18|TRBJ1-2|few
TGTGCCAGCTCACCGAGTCAGGGAAACTCTAACTATGGCTACACCTTC
CASSPSQGNSNYGYTF
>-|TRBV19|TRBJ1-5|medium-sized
TGTGCCAGTAGTATGGGGGCGCCCCATCAGCCCCAGCATTTT
CASSMGAPHQPQHF
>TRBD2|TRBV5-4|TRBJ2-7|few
TGTGCCATCAGACCGACTAGCGGGAACGAGCAGTACTTC
CAIRPTSGNEQYF
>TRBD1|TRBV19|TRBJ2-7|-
TGTGCCAGTAGTCCGGACAGGGGCCCCTACGAGCAGTACTTC
CASSPDRGPYEQYF
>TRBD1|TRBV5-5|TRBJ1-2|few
TGTGCCAGCAGAATCGGACAGGGGGAAGGCTACACCTTC
CASRIGQGEGYTF
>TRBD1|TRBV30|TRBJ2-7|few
TGTGCCTGGGCCGGGACAGGGTCTTCCGAGCAGTACTTC
CAWAGTGSSEQYF
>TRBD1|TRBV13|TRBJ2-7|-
TGTGCCAGCAGCTCAACCGGGACAGGGGACCTCTACGAGCAGTACTTC
CASSSTGTGDLYEQYF
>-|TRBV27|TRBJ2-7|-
TGTGCCAGCAGTTTTGATACAGGGAGTCGCTCCTACGAGCAGTACTTC
CASSFDTGSRSYEQYF
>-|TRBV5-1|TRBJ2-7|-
TGCGCCAGCAGCTTGAAGAGCTCCTACGAGCAGTACTTC
CASSLKSSYEQYF
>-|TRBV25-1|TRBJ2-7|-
TGTGCCAGCAGTGAGCGTCTCGGGTTTGGCTCCTACGAGCAGTACTTC
CASSERLGFGSYEQYF
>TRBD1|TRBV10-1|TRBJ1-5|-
TGCGCCAGCAGTCCGACAGGGGGCGAGGACTCAGAGAATCAGCCCCAGCATTTT
CASSPTGGEDSENQPQHF